These 2 T cell receptor beta chains originate from one sample sequenced in a study of cytomegalovirus exposure and HLA in healthy donors. PCR primers comprised 60 Vbeta and 13 Jbeta primers. Method: immunoSEQ multiplex PCR; TCRdb's copy keeps in-frame clones and lacks some. The sample holds 150,000 or so clones; more than 75% are singletons and the top ten take around 7.2%. Sequencing was done on a sample of PBMCs. The receptors come from a man between 25 and 39 years old in good health and CMV-seropositive.

V is TRBV2 and J is TRBJ2-1; 10 bases align to TRBD2. The CDR3 loop spans 15 amino acids. Germline V gene sequence: CDR1 SNHLY, CDR2 FYNNEI. Trimming cost V 6 bases and J 8 bases; bases outside gene matches: 10. CDR3 sequence: CASRDDSGRWDEQFF. The CDR3 DNA follows: TGTGCCAGCAGGGACGATAGCGGGAGGTGGGATGAGCAGTTCTTC. The full variable domain, completed using reference TRBV2 and TRBJ2-1, is EPEVTQTPSHQVTQMGQEVILRCVPISNHLYFYWYRQILGQKVEFLVSFYNNEISEKSEIFDDQFSVERPDGSNFTLKIRSTKLEDSAMYFCASRDDSGRWDEQFFGPGTRLTVL.

V is TRBV5-6 and J is TRBJ2-2; D uncertain. The CDR3 runs to 13 residues. CDR1 is SGHDT and CDR2 is YYEEEE in the germline V gene. Deletions cut 2 bases from V and 1 base from J, with 3 bases between. CDR3 sequence: CASSLQNTGELFF. The CDR3 coding sequence is TGTGCCAGCAGCTTACAGAACACCGGGGAGCTGTTTTTT.